This record concerns one T cell receptor (beta chain) sequence. In germline, CDR1 is SGDLS, CDR2 YYNGEE. Trimming took off 0 bases at V and 4 bases at J, with 10 bases between the two ends. The length of the CDR3 is 14 residues. Going into DNA extraction, samples held roughly 0.9-11 million cryopreserved PBMC. Version v3.0 of the immunoSEQ assay was performed at survey level. Sequencing was performed with immunoSEQ multiplex PCR; in TCRdb, only in-frame clones are kept and a portion is missing. The sample lists tens of thousands of clones; 70% to 80% were seen once. The data are from a study of long-term antiretroviral therapy in people with HIV.

J is TRBJ1-2 and V is TRBV9, with D perhaps matching TRBD1 (5 bases). The sequencing used unsorted PBMCs, collected 2 years after starting antiretroviral therapy. The sequence came from a woman in her fifties or sixties with HIV. The CDR3 DNA reads as TGTGCCAGCAGCGTAGGCGACAGTTTCTATGGCTACACCTTC. This codes for CASSVGDSFYGYTF.